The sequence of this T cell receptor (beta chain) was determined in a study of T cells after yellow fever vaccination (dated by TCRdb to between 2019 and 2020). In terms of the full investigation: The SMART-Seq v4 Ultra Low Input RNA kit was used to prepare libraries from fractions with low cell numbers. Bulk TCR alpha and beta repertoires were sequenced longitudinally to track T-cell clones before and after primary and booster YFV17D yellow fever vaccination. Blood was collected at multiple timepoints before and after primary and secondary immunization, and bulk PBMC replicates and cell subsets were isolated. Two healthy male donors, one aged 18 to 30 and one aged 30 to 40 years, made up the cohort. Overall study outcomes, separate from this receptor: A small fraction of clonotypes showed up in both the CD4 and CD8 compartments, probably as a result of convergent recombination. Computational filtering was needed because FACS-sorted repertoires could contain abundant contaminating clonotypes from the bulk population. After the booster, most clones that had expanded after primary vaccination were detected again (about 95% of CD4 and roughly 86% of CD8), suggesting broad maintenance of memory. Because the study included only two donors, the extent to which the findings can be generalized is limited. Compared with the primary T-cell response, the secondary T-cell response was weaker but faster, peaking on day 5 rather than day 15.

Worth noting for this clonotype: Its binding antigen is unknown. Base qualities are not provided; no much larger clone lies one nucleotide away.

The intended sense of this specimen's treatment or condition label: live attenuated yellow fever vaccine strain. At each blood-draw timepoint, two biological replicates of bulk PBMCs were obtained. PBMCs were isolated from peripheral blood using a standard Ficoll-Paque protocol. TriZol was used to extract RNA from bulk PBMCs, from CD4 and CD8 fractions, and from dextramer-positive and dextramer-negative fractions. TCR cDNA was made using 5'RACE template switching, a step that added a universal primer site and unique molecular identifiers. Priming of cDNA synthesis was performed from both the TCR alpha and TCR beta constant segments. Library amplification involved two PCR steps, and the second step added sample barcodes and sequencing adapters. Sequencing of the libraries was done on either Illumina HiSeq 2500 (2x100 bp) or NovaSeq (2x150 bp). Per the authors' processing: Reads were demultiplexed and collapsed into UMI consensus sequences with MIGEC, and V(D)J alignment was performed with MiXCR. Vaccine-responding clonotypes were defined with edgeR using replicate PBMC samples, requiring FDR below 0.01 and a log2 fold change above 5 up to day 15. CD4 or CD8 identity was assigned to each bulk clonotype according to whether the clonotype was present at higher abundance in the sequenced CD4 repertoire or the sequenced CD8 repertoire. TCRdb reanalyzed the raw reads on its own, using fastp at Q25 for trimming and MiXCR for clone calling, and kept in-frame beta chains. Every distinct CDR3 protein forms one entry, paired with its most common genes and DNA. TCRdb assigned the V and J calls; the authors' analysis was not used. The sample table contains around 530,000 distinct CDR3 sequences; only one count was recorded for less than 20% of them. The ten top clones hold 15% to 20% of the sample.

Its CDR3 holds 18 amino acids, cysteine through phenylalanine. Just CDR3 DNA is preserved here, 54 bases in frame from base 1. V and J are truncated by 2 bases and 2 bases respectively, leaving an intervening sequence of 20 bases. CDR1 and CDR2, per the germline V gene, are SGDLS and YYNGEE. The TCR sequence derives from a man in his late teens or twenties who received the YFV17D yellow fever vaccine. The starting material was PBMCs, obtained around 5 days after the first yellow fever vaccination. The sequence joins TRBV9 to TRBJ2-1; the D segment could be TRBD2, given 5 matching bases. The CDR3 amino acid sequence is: CASSVGLARALTYNEQFF. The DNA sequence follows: TGTGCCAGCAGCGTTGGGCTAGCTCGGGCTCTGACCTACAATGAGCAGTTCTTC.